This TCR beta chain is drawn from a study of control samples from healthy donors and cancer patients. V was trimmed by 4 bases and J by 0 bases, leaving 13 bases between them. Germline assignment: CDR1 WNHNN and CDR2 SYGVQD (reference sequence). This CDR3 has 15 residues. Produced via immunoSEQ multiplex PCR; TCRdb's table is partial and in-frame only. Of roughly 73,000 clones listed, 85% to 95% are singletons. This receptor was taken from a woman aged 60 to 75 in good health. The source material was blood. The chain uses TRBV10-1 and TRBJ2-7; possibly TRBD2 for D (6 bases). CDR3 amino acids: CASSVVLAFSYEQYF. The DNA of the CDR3 is TGCGCCAGCAGTGTGGTCCTAGCGTTCTCCTACGAGCAGTACTTC.